This T cell receptor beta chain originates from a study of cytomegalovirus exposure and HLA in healthy donors. Findings and limits, study-wide: Reported performance of the classifier showed diagnosis of cytomegalovirus status with high specificity and sensitivity. There were some public TCRs occurring in many donors, but most TCR sequences were rare. Investigators reported 164 TCR beta chains as tied to cytomegalovirus. In vitro experiments confirmed that three CMV-associated chains were specific for CMV antigens.

The germline CDR1 and CDR2 sequences are MGHRA and YSYEKL. Trimming cost V 2 bases and J 7 bases; bases outside gene matches: 6. This CDR3 is built from 15 residues. On this clone itself: Antigen unknown.

Profiling relied on immunoSEQ multiplex PCR, and the TCRdb table lists in-frame clones only, not all of them. The sample has over 200,000 clones, 88% seen once. The origin of this receptor is a woman younger than 30 in good health and CMV-seronegative. Sample: PBMCs. The chain is built from TRBV4-1 and TRBJ1-5, with 9 positions matching TRBD1. The CDR3 bases are TGCGCCAGCAGCCAACACAGGGGGCGCGGGCAGCCCCAGCATTTT. It is translated as CASSQHRGRGQPQHF.